A selection of T cell receptor beta chains follows, all from one sample in a study of T cells in Graves' hyperthyroidism and ophthalmopathy. TCRdb itself ran the multiplex PCR reads through MiXCR, one entry per CDR3 protein. The sample comprises about 380,000 distinct CDR3 sequences, around an eighth of which are singletons, and roughly 20% rests with the top ten. Sequencing was done on a sample of blood. The receptors originated from a man aged 25-40 years with Graves' hyperthyroidism that later progressed to Graves' ophthalmopathy. The CDR3 runs from the conserved cysteine through the conserved F or W. The D gene is left open where the match is weak. Only part of the rows carry a size: once, few, many, or a class if the clone is expanded.

abundance	v_gene	j_gene	d_gene	CDR3aa	CDR3nt
many	TRBV28	TRBJ1-2	TRBD1	CASSFDRGQSGGYTF	TGTGCCAGCAGTTTTGACAGGGGGCAATCGGGAGGCTACACCTTC
many	TRBV10-3	TRBJ2-7	NA	CAISESKPPMSYEQYF	TGTGCCATCAGTGAGTCGAAGCCGCCTATGTCCTACGAGCAGTACTTC
many	TRBV18	TRBJ1-2	NA	CASSPGNGYTF	TGTGCCAGCTCACCAGGGAATGGCTACACCTTC
NA	TRBV20-1	TRBJ1-4	NA	CSVKGWEKLFF	TGCAGTGTTAAGGGGTGGGAAAAACTGTTTTTT
many	TRBV12-3/TRBV12-4	TRBJ1-2	NA	CASSLDGRPNYGYTF	TGTGCCAGCAGTTTGGACGGTCGGCCTAACTATGGCTACACCTTC
NA	TRBV9	TRBJ1-4	NA	CASSVGGFLGHEKLFF	TGTGCCAGCAGCGTAGGGGGATTCCTCGGCCATGAAAAACTGTTTTTT
few	TRBV20-1	TRBJ2-7	NA	CSARDPWGGFVQYF	TGCAGTGCTAGAGATCCTTGGGGTGGGTTCGTGCAGTACTTC
NA	TRBV18	TRBJ1-4	NA	CASSPDTLMEKLFF	TGTGCCAGCTCACCGGACACCCTAATGGAAAAACTGTTTTTT
many	TRBV24-1	TRBJ2-7	NA	CATSDLDAQYF	TGTGCCACCAGTGACCTAGACGCGCAGTACTTC
few	TRBV6-1	TRBJ1-1	TRBD1	CASSRLGQGGTEAFF	TGTGCCAGCAGTCGACTCGGACAGGGAGGGACTGAAGCTTTCTTT
many	TRBV11-2	TRBJ2-7	NA	CASSKDTYSYEQYF	TGTGCCAGCAGTAAGGACACCTACTCCTACGAGCAGTACTTC
many	TRBV18	TRBJ1-6	NA	CASSPTGSPLHF	TGTGCCAGCTCACCTACAGGGTCCCCCCTCCACTTT
many	TRBV24-1	TRBJ1-1	TRBD1	CATSDNRGVTEAFF	TGTGCCACCAGTGATAACAGGGGTGTCACTGAAGCTTTCTTT
many	TRBV5-5	TRBJ2-1	TRBD1	CASSWGQGNEQFF	TGTGCCAGCAGCTGGGGACAGGGGAATGAGCAGTTCTTC
NA	TRBV7-8	TRBJ1-5	TRBD1	CASSLVPTGLGQPQHF	TGTGCCAGCAGCTTAGTCCCGACAGGGCTCGGGCAGCCCCAGCATTTT
many	TRBV20-1	TRBJ1-5	NA	CSARRWQAYQPQHF	TGCAGTGCTAGGCGGTGGCAGGCTTATCAGCCCCAGCATTTT
many	TRBV12-3/TRBV12-4	TRBJ1-4	NA	CASSITEKLFF	TGTGCCAGCAGTATTACCGAAAAACTGTTTTTT
NA	TRBV30	TRBJ1-6	NA	CAWSGGIVHYSPLHF	TGTGCCTGGAGTGGGGGGATAGTCCATTATTCACCCCTCCACTTT
NA	TRBV30	TRBJ2-7	NA	CAWTLTGMAGDEQYF	TGTGCCTGGACACTTACAGGGATGGCGGGGGACGAGCAGTACTTC
few	TRBV6-9	TRBJ1-2	NA	CASSSIGQPRGYGYTF	TGTGCCAGCAGTTCGATCGGACAGCCCAGGGGCTATGGCTACACCTTC
many	TRBV28	TRBJ2-7	NA	CASSSSMDEQYF	TGTGCCAGCAGTTCCTCGATGGACGAGCAGTACTTC
few	TRBV30	TRBJ2-7	TRBD1	CAWSAQGAGEQYF	TGTGCCTGGAGTGCTCAGGGGGCGGGGGAGCAGTACTTC
NA	TRBV6-5	TRBJ2-7	NA	CASSYSWNSYEQYF	TGTGCCAGCAGTTACTCGTGGAATTCCTACGAGCAGTACTTC
few	TRBV6-1	TRBJ2-5	NA	CASNNGEIQYF	TGTGCCAGCAATAACGGGGAAATCCAGTACTTC
NA	TRBV25-1	TRBJ2-2	TRBD1	CATARDRATGELFF	TGTGCCACCGCCCGGGACAGGGCTACCGGGGAGCTGTTTTTT
many	TRBV3-1	TRBJ2-7	TRBD1	CASSPWTGYEQYF	TGTGCCAGCAGCCCCTGGACAGGGTACGAGCAGTACTTC
many	TRBV7-2	TRBJ1-4	NA	CASSYLKEKLFF	TGTGCCAGCAGCTACCTTAAGGAAAAACTGTTTTTT
many	TRBV20-1	TRBJ2-7	TRBD1	CSADRASYEQYF	TGCAGTGCCGACAGGGCGTCCTACGAGCAGTACTTC
NA	TRBV7-9	TRBJ2-5	TRBD1	CASSRGQGMETQYF	TGTGCCAGCAGCCGGGGACAGGGGATGGAGACCCAGTACTTC
many	TRBV28	TRBJ2-7	NA	CASSLGPRWEQYF	TGTGCCAGCAGTTTGGGTCCGCGGTGGGAGCAGTACTTC
NA	TRBV5-1	TRBJ2-3	NA	CASSLRWGDTQYF	TGCGCCAGCAGCTTACGGTGGGGAGATACGCAGTATTTT
NA	TRBV18	TRBJ2-7	TRBD2	CASSPARGGFYEQYF	TGTGCCAGCTCACCGGCGCGGGGGGGATTCTACGAGCAGTACTTC
many	TRBV6-1	TRBJ1-2	NA	CASSFGHSVFSGYTF	TGTGCCAGCAGTTTTGGACACTCCGTTTTTAGTGGCTACACCTTC
many	TRBV30	TRBJ1-1	NA	CAWSVMGGLTEAFF	TGTGCCTGGAGTGTAATGGGGGGCCTCACTGAAGCTTTCTTT
many	TRBV11-2	TRBJ1-6	NA	CASSFLRDGGSPLHF	TGTGCCAGCAGCTTCCTCCGGGACGGTGGATCACCCCTCCACTTT